This T cell receptor (beta chain) is drawn from a study of T-cell reconstitution after alpha-beta-depleted transplantation in children. Library preparation (for TCRbeta) was performed with unique molecular identifiers. Via MiXCR, TCRdb re-called the PCR reads, giving one row per CDR3 protein. Here the sample spans hundreds of thousands of distinct CDR3 sequences, roughly 23% being singletons. The germline V and J ends were trimmed by 2 bases and 11 bases, with 9 bases remaining between them. In germline, CDR1 is SGHVS, CDR2 FNYEAQ. This CDR3 is 12 amino acids long. This receptor was identified in a girl aged 2-10 years with Fanconi anemia, due to receive a stem cell transplant. This chain connects TRBV7-6 to TRBJ1-4; a possible D gene is TRBD1 (5 bases). This material consisted of PBMCs, taken before TCRalphabeta/CD19-depleted stem cell transplant. CDR3 sequence: CASSLKGDKLFF. CDR3 nucleotide sequence: TGTGCCAGCAGCTTAAAAGGGGATAAACTGTTTTTT.